This is a list of T cell receptor beta chains from one sample in a study of cytomegalovirus exposure and HLA in healthy donors. This table comes from immunoSEQ multiplex PCR, and its TCRdb copy is limited to in-frame clones, with some not included. Here the sample spans roughly 300,000 clones, about nine tenths being singletons. The sequencing input was PBMCs. Receptor source: a man aged 35 to 55 in good health and CMV-seropositive. CDR3s include the opening cysteine and the closing phenylalanine or tryptophan. The order of the fields is clone size, V gene, J gene, D gene, CDR3 DNA, CDR3 protein. D genes are given only for firm matches. Size is stated for part of the rows, as once, few or many counts, or as a class when the clone is expanded.

>NA|TRBV7-9|TRBJ2-3|NA
TGTGCCAGCACCTTTGCGGGGTCCACAGATACGCAGTATTTT
CASTFAGSTDTQYF
>NA|TRBV27|TRBJ2-3|TRBD2
TGTGCCAGCAGTTTATCTCCCTCACTAGCGGGAAACACAGATACGCAGTATTTT
CASSLSPSLAGNTDTQYF
>NA|TRBV19|TRBJ2-1|TRBD2
TGTGCCAGTAGTTCCCCCGGGACTAGCGGAATCAATGAGCAGTTCTTC
CASSSPGTSGINEQFF
>NA|TRBV25-1|TRBJ1-1|NA
TGTGCCAGCAGTGAATATGGGCCCGGTACGGACACTGAAGCTTTCTTT
CASSEYGPGTDTEAFF
>once|TRBV7-8|TRBJ2-1|NA
TGTGCCAGCAGCCCCCGAGTCGCAGGGTACACCTACAATGAGCAGTTCTTC
CASSPRVAGYTYNEQFF
>NA|TRBV28|TRBJ2-7|NA
TGTGCCAGCGAGAGCCGGACACTATCCTACGAGCAGTACTTC
CASESRTLSYEQYF
>NA|TRBV5-1|TRBJ2-1|NA
TGCGCCAGCAGCTTGGAAGGGGTCAATGAGCAGTTCTTC
CASSLEGVNEQFF
>NA|TRBV21-1|TRBJ2-2|NA
TGTGCCAGCAGCAAAGGGCAGAGCGGGAGGGCCTCGAACACCGGGGAGCTGTTTTTT
CASSKGQSGRASNTGELFF
>NA|TRBV30|TRBJ2-1|NA
TGTGCCTGGACGGCGGGGGCTTACTGGGAGCAGTTCTTC
CAWTAGAYWEQFF
>NA|TRBV7-9|TRBJ1-2|NA
TGTTCCAGCAGCTTAGCGGAGAATCTGCGTAGGGGGAAGCATGGCTACACCTTC
CSSSLAENLRRGKHGYTF
>NA|TRBV30|TRBJ1-4|TRBD1
TGTGCCTGGAGTTCTTTTCAGGGGGCGATCGGCTACGTTGCAACTAATGAAAAACTGTTTTTT
CAWSSFQGAIGYVATNEKLFF
>NA|TRBV28|TRBJ1-2|TRBD1
TGCGCCAGCAGTTTATCAGGGACAGGGGTCGGCTATGGCTACACCTTC
CASSLSGTGVGYGYTF
>NA|TRBV4-1|TRBJ2-3|NA
TGCGCCAGCAGCCAAGAACCCGGGAGCCGAGATACGCAGTATTTT
CASSQEPGSRDTQYF
>NA|TRBV4-1|TRBJ2-1|NA
TGCGCCAGCAGCCAAGACCTAACCTGGAGGGCCGATAATGAGCAGTTCTTC
CASSQDLTWRADNEQFF
>NA|TRBV18|TRBJ2-5|TRBD2
TGTGCCAGCTCACCTCAGGGACTAGCGGGAGGGCAAGAGACCCAGTACTTC
CASSPQGLAGGQETQYF
>NA|TRBV28|TRBJ2-1|TRBD1
TGTGCCAGCAGTCCTTTGGGACAGGACAATGAGCAGTTCTTC
CASSPLGQDNEQFF
>NA|TRBV19|TRBJ2-1|TRBD2
TGTGCCAGTAGTGCAAGCGGGGGACACTACGTTGATGAGCAGTTCTTC
CASSASGGHYVDEQFF
>NA|TRBV9|TRBJ2-7|NA
TGTGCCAGCAGCCCGACAGACCTTCACTCCTACGAGCAGTACTTC
CASSPTDLHSYEQYF
>NA|TRBV7-9|TRBJ2-6|TRBD1
TGTTCCAGCAGCTTAGCGTGGCAGGGGGCTACCGGGGCCAACGTCCTGACTTTC
CSSSLAWQGATGANVLTF
>few|TRBV10-3|TRBJ1-5|NA
TGTGCCATCAGTGAAGGGACAAACAATCAGCCCCAGCATTTT
CAISEGTNNQPQHF
>few|TRBV5-1|TRBJ1-1|TRBD1
TGCGCCAGCAGCTTGGACAGGGGGAACACTGAAGCTTTCTTT
CASSLDRGNTEAFF
>NA|TRBV7-7|TRBJ2-5|NA
TGTGCTAGCAGCTTAGCCGGGTACCAAGAGACCCAGTACTTC
CASSLAGYQETQYF
>NA|TRBV30|TRBJ2-3|NA
TGTGCCTGGAGTAAGGTAGCGACTAGCACAGATACGCAGTATTTT
CAWSKVATSTDTQYF
>few|TRBV7-6|TRBJ1-4|NA
TGTGCCAGCAGCTTAGAGGGACAAGAAAAACTGTTTTTT
CASSLEGQEKLFF
>NA|TRBV28|TRBJ1-5|NA
TGTGCCAGCAGTCCTCCGGCGGGAAATCAGCCCCAGCATTTT
CASSPPAGNQPQHF
>once|TRBV13|TRBJ2-3|TRBD2
TGTGCCAGCAGCGCACGACTAGCGGGAGATATGGATACGCAGTATTTT
CASSARLAGDMDTQYF
>NA|TRBV10-3|TRBJ1-5|TRBD1
TGTGCCATCAGTGATGTCGTCAGGGGGCCGAGGCAGCCCCAGCATTTT
CAISDVVRGPRQPQHF
>once|TRBV27|TRBJ2-1|NA
TGTGCCAGCAGTCTTTCCGGGACATTCTCCTACAATGAGCAGTTCTTC
CASSLSGTFSYNEQFF
>NA|TRBV5-4|TRBJ2-2|NA
TGTGCCAGCAGCCCTACTACGAACACCGGGGAGCTGTTTTTT
CASSPTTNTGELFF
>once|TRBV28|TRBJ2-2|NA
TGTGCCAGCCCCCGTGGGGCTACGAACACCGGGGAGCTGTTTTTT
CASPRGATNTGELFF
>NA|TRBV19|TRBJ2-7|NA
TGTGCCAGTAGTACGGACAACTACGAGCAGTACTTC
CASSTDNYEQYF
>NA|TRBV10-3|TRBJ2-7|NA
TGTGCCATCAGTGACCGGGACACCTCCTACGAGCAGTACTTC
CAISDRDTSYEQYF
>NA|TRBV28|TRBJ2-7|TRBD1
TGTGCCAGCAGTTGGGGGACAGATGCCTCCTACGAGCAGTACTTC
CASSWGTDASYEQYF
>NA|TRBV2|TRBJ2-7|NA
TGTGCCAGCAGTGAATATGTGGGAGGCAGCTACGAGCAGTACTTC
CASSEYVGGSYEQYF
>NA|TRBV6-6|TRBJ2-7|TRBD2
TGTGCCAGCAGTTCTAGCGGGAGCTCCTACGAGCAGTACTTC
CASSSSGSSYEQYF
>NA|TRBV6-1|TRBJ2-7|TRBD1
TGTGCCAGCAGTGAAGTTTGGACAGGGGCCTACGAGCAGTACTTC
CASSEVWTGAYEQYF
>once|TRBV19|TRBJ1-1|TRBD1
TGTGCCAGTAGTATTCGGACAGGGGCTTTGAACACTGAAGCTTTCTTT
CASSIRTGALNTEAFF
>NA|TRBV5-1|TRBJ2-1|NA
TGCGCCAGCAGCTTAGGGGGAGAGTACAATGAGCAGTTCTTC
CASSLGGEYNEQFF
>few|TRBV6-6|TRBJ1-1|NA
TGTGCCAGCATTTCAGATCGCACTGAAGCTTTCTTT
CASISDRTEAFF
>NA|TRBV2|TRBJ1-1|NA
TGTGCCAGCAGTCTCGGGAAGCATAGAGCTTTCTTT
CASSLGKHRAFF
>NA|TRBV7-3|TRBJ2-1|TRBD1
TGTGCCAGCAGCTCCCTCAGGGGGCCCTACAATGAGCAGTTCTTC
CASSSLRGPYNEQFF
>NA|TRBV10-3|TRBJ2-6|TRBD1
TGTGCCATCAGGGGACAGGGGGCCCTTGGGTCTGGGGCCAACGTCCTGACTTTC
CAIRGQGALGSGANVLTF
>NA|TRBV28|TRBJ1-2|TRBD1
TGTGCCAGCAGTCAAGGGGGCCCAGGCTATGGCTACACCTTC
CASSQGGPGYGYTF
>NA|TRBV4-3|TRBJ2-1|TRBD2
TGCGCCAGCAGCCCCGGACTAGGCGGGGAGCAGTTCTTC
CASSPGLGGEQFF
>NA|TRBV5-6|TRBJ2-6|NA
TGTGCCAGCAGCTGGGGGCGTGGGGCCAACGTCCTGACTTTC
CASSWGRGANVLTF
>NA|TRBV10-1|TRBJ2-3|TRBD1
TGCGCCAGCAGCTTCGGGACAGACCCGACAGATACGCAGTATTTT
CASSFGTDPTDTQYF
>once|TRBV7-9|TRBJ2-3|TRBD2
TGTGCCAGCAGCTCCCCTAGCGGACTCACAGATACGCAGTATTTT
CASSSPSGLTDTQYF
>NA|TRBV28|TRBJ1-2|NA
TGTGCCAGCAGTCCCCCCAGTCGGGGGGACGGCTACACCTTC
CASSPPSRGDGYTF
>NA|TRBV7-9|TRBJ2-7|NA
TGTGCCAGCAGCTTGGTTATTACAGGGAAAACCTACGAGCAGTACTTC
CASSLVITGKTYEQYF
>NA|TRBV29-1|TRBJ2-5|TRBD2
TGCAGCGTTGAAGACCCGGGACTAGCGGGAGATGAGACCCAGTACTTC
CSVEDPGLAGDETQYF
>NA|TRBV7-3|TRBJ2-1|NA
TGTGCCAGCAGCTTAATGGGAGTAAGATACAATGAGCAGTTCTTC
CASSLMGVRYNEQFF
>few|TRBV5-1|TRBJ2-3|NA
TGCGCCAGCAGCTTGCGGGTGAGCACAGATACGCAGTATTTT
CASSLRVSTDTQYF
>NA|TRBV7-9|TRBJ2-3|NA
TGTGCCAGCAGCTTAGCGCTTGGCGGGGGCACAGATACGCAGTATTTT
CASSLALGGGTDTQYF
>NA|TRBV4-1|TRBJ1-2|NA
TGCGCCAGCAGCCAAGATGGGAGGGTCTATGGCTACACCTTC
CASSQDGRVYGYTF
>NA|TRBV7-2|TRBJ1-3|TRBD1
TGTGCCAGCAGCCCGGGACAGTCTGGAAACACCATATATTTT
CASSPGQSGNTIYF
>NA|TRBV30|TRBJ1-1|TRBD1
TGTGCCTGGAGTGGGGACAGTCTGATGAACACTGAAGCTTTCTTT
CAWSGDSLMNTEAFF